The entry that follows covers one T cell receptor (beta chain) sequence. These data belong to a study of blood T cell repertoires in COVID-19. CDR1 is SGHDT, CDR2 YYEEEE, per germline. This CDR3 is built from 15 residues. The trim removed 5 bases at V and 5 bases at J, leaving 6 bases unmatched. Per the authors' pipeline: Reference gene primer amplification gave nucleated cell count estimates. The data were produced by immunoSEQ multiplex PCR, yet TCRdb's version contains in-frame clones alone and is incomplete. That table is the source of V, J and clone size, and D and trimming were worked out from the DNA. Of about 120,000 clones listed, around four fifths are singletons.

J is TRBJ1-6 and V is TRBV5-6, with TRBD1 identical over 8 bases. The material sequenced was peripheral blood. This clonotype originated in a human donor in a cohort sampled during active COVID-19. For the CDR3, the DNA is TGTGCCAGCAGGAGACAGGGGTACGATAATTCACCCCTCCACTTT. It specifies CASRRQGYDNSPLHF.